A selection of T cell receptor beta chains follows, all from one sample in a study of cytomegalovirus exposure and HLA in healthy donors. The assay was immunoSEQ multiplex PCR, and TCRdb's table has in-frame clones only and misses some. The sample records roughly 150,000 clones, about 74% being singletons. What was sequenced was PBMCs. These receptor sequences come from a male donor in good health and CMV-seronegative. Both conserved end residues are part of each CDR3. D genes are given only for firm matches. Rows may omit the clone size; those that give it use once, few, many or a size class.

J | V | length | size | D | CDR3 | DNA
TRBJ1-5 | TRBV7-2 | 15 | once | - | CASSLTGSFNQPQHF | TGTGCCAGCAGCTTAACAGGTTCCTTCAATCAGCCCCAGCATTTT
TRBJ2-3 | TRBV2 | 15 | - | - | CASSGGTLSTDTQYF | TGTGCCAGCAGCGGGGGGACACTTAGCACAGATACGCAGTATTTT
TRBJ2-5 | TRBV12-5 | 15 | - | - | CASGFTTGPPETQYF | TGTGCTAGTGGTTTCACGACAGGCCCACCGGAGACCCAGTACTTC
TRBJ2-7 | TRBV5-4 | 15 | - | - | CASSLGGASSYEQYF | TGTGCCAGCAGCTTGGGGGGCGCGAGCTCCTACGAGCAGTACTTC
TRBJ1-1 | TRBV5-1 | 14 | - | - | CASSSSRQNTEAFF | TGCGCCAGCAGCTCGTCGCGCCAGAACACTGAAGCTTTCTTT
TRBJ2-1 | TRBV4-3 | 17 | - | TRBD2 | CASSQKASGLSYNEQFF | TGCGCCAGCAGCCAAAAGGCTAGCGGTCTCTCCTACAATGAGCAGTTCTTC
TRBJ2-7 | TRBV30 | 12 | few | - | CAWSVKGIEQYF | TGTGCCTGGAGTGTGAAGGGGATTGAGCAGTACTTC
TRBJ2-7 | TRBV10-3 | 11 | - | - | CAIRSNYEQYF | TGTGCCATCAGGTCAAATTACGAGCAGTACTTC
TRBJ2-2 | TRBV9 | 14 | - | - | CASSPLTDAGELFF | TGTGCCAGCAGCCCGTTGACAGATGCCGGGGAGCTGTTTTTT
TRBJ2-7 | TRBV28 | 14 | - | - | CASRLSGVWDEQYF | TGTGCCAGCAGACTTTCAGGGGTTTGGGACGAGCAGTACTTC